This TCR beta chain is from a study of identical twins. TCRdb processed the 5' RACE reads anew with MiXCR; each CDR3 protein has one entry. In the table there are nearly 900,000 distinct CDR3 sequences, 9% to 15% of which are singletons. General study results and limits: Memory repertoires lacked the insertion deficit that abundant cord blood beta clonotypes showed.

A word on this clonotype: The antigen is undetermined.

Germline V gene lookup returns CDR1 LGHDT and CDR2 YNNKEL (reference sequence). The CDR3 consists of 13 residues. V was shortened by 0 bases and J by 5 bases, with 7 bases between the two germline ends. The data were also submitted as part of a second study, on yellow fever vaccine responses in identical twins.

The clonotype comes from a woman younger than 30 in good health. Source material: PBMCs. V is TRBV3-1 and J is TRBJ2-5, with D maybe TRBD2 (6 bases). In DNA form, the CDR3 reads TGTGCCAGCAGCCAAGACGCGGGGGAGACCCAGTACTTC. Amino acids: CASSQDAGETQYF.